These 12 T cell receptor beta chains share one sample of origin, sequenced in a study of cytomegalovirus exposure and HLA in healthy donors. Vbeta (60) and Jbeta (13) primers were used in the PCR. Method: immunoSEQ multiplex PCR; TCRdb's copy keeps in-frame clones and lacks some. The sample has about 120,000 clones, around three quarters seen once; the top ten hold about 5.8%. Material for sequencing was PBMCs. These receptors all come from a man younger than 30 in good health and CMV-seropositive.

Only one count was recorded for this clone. CDR3 sequence reads: CSVANSVYNEQFF. The CDR3 DNA is TGCAGCGTTGCAAATTCAGTCTACAATGAGCAGTTCTTC. The chain couples TRBV29-1 to TRBJ2-1; no reliable D call. V gave up 4 bases and J gave up 3 bases, with 10 bases separating them. CDR3 length: 13 amino acids. Germline CDR1 and CDR2: SQVTM and ANQGSEA.

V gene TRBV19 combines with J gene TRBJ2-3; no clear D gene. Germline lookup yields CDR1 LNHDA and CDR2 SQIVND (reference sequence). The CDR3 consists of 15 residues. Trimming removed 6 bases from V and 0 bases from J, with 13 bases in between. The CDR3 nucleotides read TGTGCCAGTAGCGAGCTGTTAACTAGCACAGATACGCAGTATTTT. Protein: CASSELLTSTDTQYF. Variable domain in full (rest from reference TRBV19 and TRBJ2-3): DGGITQSPKYLFRKEGQNVTLSCEQNLNHDAMYWYRQDPGQGLRLIYYSQIVNDFQKGDIAEGYSVSREKKESFPLTVTSAQKNPTAFYLCASSELLTSTDTQYFGPGTRLTVL.

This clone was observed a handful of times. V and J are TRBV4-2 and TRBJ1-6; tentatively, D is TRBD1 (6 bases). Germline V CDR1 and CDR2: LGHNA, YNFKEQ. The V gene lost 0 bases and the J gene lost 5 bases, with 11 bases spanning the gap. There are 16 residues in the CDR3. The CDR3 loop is CASSQDYGQHNSPLHF. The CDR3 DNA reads TGTGCCAGCAGCCAAGATTACGGACAGCATAATTCACCCCTCCACTTT.

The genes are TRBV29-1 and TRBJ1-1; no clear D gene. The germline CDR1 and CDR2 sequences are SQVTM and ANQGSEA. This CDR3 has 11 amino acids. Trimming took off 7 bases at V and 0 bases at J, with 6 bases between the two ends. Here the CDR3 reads CSGTLNTEAFF. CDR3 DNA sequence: TGCAGCGGTACTTTGAACACTGAAGCTTTCTTT.

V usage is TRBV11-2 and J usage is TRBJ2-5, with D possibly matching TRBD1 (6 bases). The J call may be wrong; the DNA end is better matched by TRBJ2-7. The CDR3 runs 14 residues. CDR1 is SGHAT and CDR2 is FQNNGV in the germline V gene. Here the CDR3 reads CASRDAGTFYEQYF. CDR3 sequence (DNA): TGTGCCAGCAGAGATGCCGGGACATTCTACGAGCAGTACTTC.

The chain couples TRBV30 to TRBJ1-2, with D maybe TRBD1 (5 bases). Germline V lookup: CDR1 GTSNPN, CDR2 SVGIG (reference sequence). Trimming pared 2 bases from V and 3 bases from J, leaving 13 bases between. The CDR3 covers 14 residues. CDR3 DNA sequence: TGTGCCTGGAGTCGGACACAGGAATACTATGGCTACACCTTC. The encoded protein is CAWSRTQEYYGYTF.

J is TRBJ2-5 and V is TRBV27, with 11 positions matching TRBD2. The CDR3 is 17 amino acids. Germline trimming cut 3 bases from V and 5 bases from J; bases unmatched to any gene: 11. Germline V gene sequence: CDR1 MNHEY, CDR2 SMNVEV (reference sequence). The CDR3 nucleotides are TGTGCCAGCAGTTTGTGGCTAGCGGGAGGCGCCGGGGAGACCCAGTACTTC. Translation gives CASSLWLAGGAGETQYF.

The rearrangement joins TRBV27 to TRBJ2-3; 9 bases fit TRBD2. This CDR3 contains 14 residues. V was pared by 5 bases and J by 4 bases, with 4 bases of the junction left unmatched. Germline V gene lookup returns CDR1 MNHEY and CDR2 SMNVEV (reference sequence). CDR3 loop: CASSPREGPDTQYF. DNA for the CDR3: TGTGCCAGCAGTCCGCGGGAGGGGCCAGATACGCAGTATTTT.

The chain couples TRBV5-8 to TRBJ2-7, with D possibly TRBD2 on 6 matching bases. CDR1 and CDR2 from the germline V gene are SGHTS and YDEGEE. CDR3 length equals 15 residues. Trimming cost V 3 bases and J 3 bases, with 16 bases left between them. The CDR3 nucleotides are TGTGCCAGCAGCTCCCCGGGGACTTCACTCTACGAGCAGTACTTC. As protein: CASSSPGTSLYEQYF.

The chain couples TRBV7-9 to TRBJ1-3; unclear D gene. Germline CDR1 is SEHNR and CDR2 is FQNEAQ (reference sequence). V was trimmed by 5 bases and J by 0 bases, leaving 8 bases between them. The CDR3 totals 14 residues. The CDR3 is CASSLLSSGNTIYF. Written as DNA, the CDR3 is TGTGCCAGCAGCCTACTGAGCTCTGGAAACACCATATATTTT. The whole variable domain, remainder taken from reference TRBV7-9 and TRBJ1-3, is DTGVSQNPRHKITKRGQNVTFRCDPISEHNRLYWYRQTLGQGPEFLTYFQNEAQLEKSRLLSDRFSAERPKGSFSTLEIQRTEQGDSAMYLCASSLLSSGNTIYFGEGSWLTVV.

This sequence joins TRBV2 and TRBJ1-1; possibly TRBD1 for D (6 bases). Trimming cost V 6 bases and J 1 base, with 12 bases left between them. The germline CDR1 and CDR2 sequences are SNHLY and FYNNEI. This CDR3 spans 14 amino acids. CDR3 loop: CASSWTAPNTEAFF. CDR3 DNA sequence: TGTGCCAGCAGCTGGACAGCCCCGAACACTGAAGCTTTCTTT.

CDR3 sequence (DNA): TGTGCCAGCCATCGGAGACAGGGAGACGAAAAACTGTTTTTT. Translation: CASHRRQGDEKLFF. The V gene is TRBV16, the J gene TRBJ1-4, with 7 bases matching TRBD1. V gave up 8 bases and J gave up 8 bases; unmatched junction bases: 11. The CDR3 is made up of 14 amino acids. Germline assignment: CDR1 KGHSY and CDR2 FQNENV.